A single sample gave rise to the 29 T cell receptor beta chains below, sequenced in a study of blood T cell repertoires in COVID-19. Method: immunoSEQ multiplex PCR; TCRdb's copy keeps in-frame clones and lacks some. The data show about 260,000 clones, roughly 80% seen once. Sequenced input: peripheral blood. These receptor sequences come from a woman between 50 and 59 years old who had recovered from COVID-19.

The chain employs TRBV7-2 and TRBJ2-3, with D possibly matching TRBD2 (5 bases). Germline CDR1 is SGHTA and CDR2 is FQGNSA. This CDR3 is 14 amino acids long. V was trimmed by 4 bases and J by 4 bases, leaving 12 bases between them. The CDR3 nucleotides are TGTGCCAGCAGCTACAACGAAGCGGCAGATACGCAGTATTTT. This encodes CASSYNEAADTQYF.

J is TRBJ1-3 and V is TRBV18; D not certain. The V gene's germline CDR1 is KGHSH and CDR2 LQKENI. The V end was cut by 3 bases, the J end by 2 bases, with 8 bases between. This CDR3 is built from 14 residues. CDR3 nucleotide sequence: TGTGCCAGCTCACCTACAGAGACTGGAAACACCATATATTTT. Residues: CASSPTETGNTIYF.

In its sample, this clone was seen a few times. The chain recombines TRBV4-3 with TRBJ2-7; 7 nucleotides line up with TRBD2. The length of the CDR3 is 14 residues. V gave up 0 bases and J gave up 6 bases; unmatched junction bases: 5. Germline V gene lookup returns CDR1 LGHNA and CDR2 YSLEER. The CDR3 DNA sequence: TGCGCCAGCAGCCAAGAAGCTCCGGGGGGCGAGCAGTACTTC. Residues: CASSQEAPGGEQYF.

The V call is TRBV29-1, the J call TRBJ2-1; 10 bases align to TRBD2. CDR3 length equals 14 residues. The V gene's germline CDR1 is SQVTM and CDR2 ANQGSEA. The J segment lost 7 bases and the V segment lost 8 bases, leaving 11 bases of the junction unmatched. The CDR3 bases are TGCAGCTGTCAACTAGCGGGAAGGAGGAATGAGCAGTTCTTC. Translating gives CSCQLAGRRNEQFF.

V is TRBV28 and J is TRBJ1-1, with no clear D. CDR3 size: 13 residues. Trimming removed 7 bases from V and 4 bases from J, with 13 bases in between. The germline gives CDR1 MDHEN, CDR2 SYDVKM. DNA of the CDR3: TGTGCCAGCATCAGACTCAGCGGCACTGAAGCTTTCTTT. Amino acids: CASIRLSGTEAFF. Full variable domain (outside the CDR3, taken from reference TRBV28 and TRBJ1-1): DVKVTQSSRYLVKRTGEKVFLECVQDMDHENMFWYRQDPGLGLRLIYFSYDVKMKEKGDIPEGYSVSREKKERFSLILESASTNQTSMYLCASIRLSGTEAFFGQGTRLTVV.

V and J are TRBV9 and TRBJ2-1; a possible D gene is TRBD2 (5 bases). CDR1 and CDR2 from the germline V gene are SGDLS and YYNGEE. The ends were cut back, 0 bases at V and 7 bases at J, with 8 bases in the middle. The CDR3 runs 13 residues. CDR3 nucleotides: TGTGCCAGCAGCGTAGCTAGGGAGAATGAGCAGTTCTTC. This translates into CASSVARENEQFF.

The V call is TRBV2, the J call TRBJ2-3, with unresolved D. V gave up 3 bases and J gave up 4 bases, with 11 bases separating them. The V gene's germline CDR1 is SNHLY and CDR2 FYNNEI. CDR3 length: 14 residues. The CDR3 nucleotides read TGTGCCAGCAGTGAGGCCAGCGAGGCAGATACGCAGTATTTT. This encodes CASSEASEADTQYF.

The gene calls are TRBV9 and TRBJ1-2; D is possibly TRBD1 (5 bases). This CDR3 has 15 residues. Per the germline V gene, CDR1 is SGDLS and CDR2 is YYNGEE. V was clipped by 3 bases and J by 8 bases, with 20 bases between them. The CDR3 spells CASSEGYGGPEGYTF. DNA for the CDR3: TGTGCCAGCAGCGAGGGGTATGGAGGGCCGGAGGGCTACACCTTC.

Here the CDR3 reads CASSSVVAEGGGTDTQYF. CDR3 nucleotide sequence: TGTGCCAGCAGCTCAGTGGTTGCCGAAGGAGGAGGCACAGATACGCAGTATTTT. The chain combines TRBV7-6 with TRBJ2-3; TRBD2 is a possible D gene (5 bases). Deletions cut 4 bases from V and 1 base from J, with 21 bases between. The CDR3 has 18 amino acids. CDR1 and CDR2 (germline): SGHVS, FNYEAQ.

This clone was seen just once. The chain carries TRBV5-1 and TRBJ2-5, with TRBD2 identical over 8 bases. The CDR3 contains 17 residues. In germline, CDR1 is SGHRS, CDR2 YFSETQ. V lost 0 bases to trimming and J lost 4 bases; unmatched junction nucleotides: 11. The CDR3 nucleotides read TGCGCCAGCAGCTTGGTGGGGGTTGCGGGAGGAGGAGAGACCCAGTACTTC. Translation gives CASSLVGVAGGGETQYF.

The chain uses TRBV5-1 and TRBJ2-3; possible D gene TRBD2, 6 bases. Germline V gene sequence: CDR1 SGHRS, CDR2 YFSETQ. The length of the CDR3 is 19 residues. Deletions cut 1 base from V and 0 bases from J, with 21 bases between. The CDR3 DNA sequence: TGCGCCAGCAGCTTGAATTCTCTCTCGGCGGGGAGGAGCACAGATACGCAGTATTTT. It translates to CASSLNSLSAGRSTDTQYF.

This clone has only a few counts. DNA for the CDR3: TGTGCCAGCAGGCGGACAGGGCGTTCACCCCTCCACTTT. Translated, it gives CASRRTGRSPLHF. This chain uses TRBV12-3 or TRBV12-4 with TRBJ1-6, with 8 positions matching TRBD1. The CDR3 length is 13 residues. V trimming: 6 bases; J trimming: 9 bases; junction bases outside the gene matches: 4.

This chain links TRBV28 with TRBJ2-7; possibly TRBD1 for D (6 bases). Germline loops: CDR1 MDHEN, CDR2 SYDVKM. The CDR3 is 16 residues long. The germline V and J ends were trimmed by 5 bases and 1 base, with 18 bases remaining between them. The CDR3 DNA reads as TGTGCCAGCAGTCGGACCTCCGGGACATTTTCCTACGAGCAGTACTTC. Residues: CASSRTSGTFSYEQYF.

The chain has TRBV28 and TRBJ2-7; D uncertain. The CDR3 runs 15 residues. Germline V gene data show CDR1 as MDHEN and CDR2 as SYDVKM. Trimming cost V 4 bases and J 3 bases, with 16 bases left between them. Here the CDR3 reads CASSSDEFGYYEQYF. The CDR3 DNA follows: TGTGCCAGCAGTTCCGATGAGTTTGGTTACTACGAGCAGTACTTC.

This chain links TRBV28 with TRBJ1-5; D is uncertain. V was clipped by 2 bases and J by 6 bases, with 14 bases between them. The CDR3 totals 15 residues. Germline values: CDR1 MDHEN, CDR2 SYDVKM. The CDR3 sequence: CASSLGGPSGQPQHF. CDR3 sequence (DNA): TGTGCCAGCAGTTTAGGCGGGCCCTCAGGTCAGCCCCAGCATTTT.

V gene TRBV10-3 combines with J gene TRBJ1-4, with D possibly being TRBD1 (5 bases). V lost 6 bases and J 8 bases, leaving 13 bases between the germline ends. In germline, CDR1 is ENHRY, CDR2 SYGVKD. This CDR3 spans 13 amino acids. Here the CDR3 reads CAIRTGLGEKLFF. CDR3 bases: TGTGCCATCAGAACAGGACTAGGGGAAAAACTGTTTTTT.

This chain links TRBV5-1 with TRBJ1-3; D ambiguous. The V gene's germline CDR1 is SGHRS and CDR2 YFSETQ. The CDR3 loop spans 15 amino acids. Trimming removed 4 bases from V and 1 base from J, with 12 bases in between. Here the CDR3 reads CASSPPSGSGNTIYF. CDR3 DNA sequence: TGCGCCAGCAGCCCGCCGTCGGGGTCTGGAAACACCATATATTTT.

This chain links TRBV28 with TRBJ2-2; 10 bases fit TRBD1. The length of the CDR3 is 17 residues. The V and J ends lost 6 bases and 3 bases, in that order; junction bases with no gene match: 10. Germline V gene sequence: CDR1 MDHEN, CDR2 SYDVKM. The CDR3 region has the DNA TGTGCCAGCAGACTATTCGTCGGACAGGGGGACACCGGGGAGCTGTTTTTT. This sequence encodes CASRLFVGQGDTGELFF.

This chain uses TRBV15 with TRBJ1-6; 10 nucleotides line up with TRBD1. Trimming took 5 bases from V and 10 from J; bases not matched to a gene: 5. This CDR3 has 14 residues. Germline assignment: CDR1 LNHNV and CDR2 YYDKDF (reference sequence). The CDR3 nucleotides read TGTGCCACCAGCCGCGGACAGGGGGAATCACCCCTCCACTTT. Its protein is CATSRGQGESPLHF.

The chain links TRBV2 to TRBJ2-7, with D possibly TRBD1 on 5 matching bases. CDR1 is SNHLY, CDR2 FYNNEI, per germline. The CDR3 contains 15 residues. V was clipped by 1 base and J by 0 bases, with 10 bases between them. The CDR3 reads CASSEGLQASYEQYF. CDR3 in DNA: TGTGCCAGCAGTGAAGGGCTACAGGCCTCCTACGAGCAGTACTTC. The full variable domain, its missing parts supplied by reference TRBV2 and TRBJ2-7, is EPEVTQTPSHQVTQMGQEVILRCVPISNHLYFYWYRQILGQKVEFLVSFYNNEISEKSEIFDDQFSVERPDGSNFTLKIRSTKLEDSAMYFCASSEGLQASYEQYFGPGTRLTVT.

The rearrangement uses TRBV19 and TRBJ2-7, with a weak D call TRBD1 (5 bases). The length of the CDR3 is 14 residues. The ends were cut back, 5 bases at V and 0 bases at J, with 11 bases in the middle. Germline values: CDR1 LNHDA, CDR2 SQIVND (reference sequence). CDR3 sequence: CASSGAASSYEQYF. For the CDR3, the DNA is TGTGCCAGTAGTGGGGCAGCGAGCTCCTACGAGCAGTACTTC.

V and J are TRBV12-3 or TRBV12-4 and TRBJ1-2, with 7 bases lining up with TRBD1. The CDR3 has 13 amino acids. Trimming cost V 3 bases and J 5 bases; bases outside gene matches: 3. CDR3 sequence: CASSFGRGYGYTF. The CDR3 region has the DNA TGTGCCAGCAGTTTTGGCAGGGGGTATGGCTACACCTTC.

The chain links TRBV6-5 to TRBJ1-1; D is unresolved. This CDR3 is built from 13 residues. Germline V lookup: CDR1 MNHEY, CDR2 SVGAGI. V lost 5 bases to trimming and J lost 6 bases, with 13 bases between them. CDR3 in amino acids: CASSHRPGAEAFF. The CDR3 nucleotides read TGTGCCAGCAGTCATAGACCGGGAGCTGAAGCTTTCTTT.

The chain is built from TRBV6-5 and TRBJ2-3; 8 bases are shared with TRBD1. The CDR3 consists of 15 residues. The germline V gene has CDR1 MNHEY and CDR2 SVGAGI. The V gene end was trimmed by 5 bases and the J gene end by 0 bases; junction bases not matched to a gene: 4. The CDR3 sequence: CASSRGQGSTDTQYF. For the CDR3, the DNA is TGTGCCAGCAGTCGCGGACAGGGCAGCACAGATACGCAGTATTTT.

The genes are TRBV28 and TRBJ2-4; no clear D. CDR3 size: 14 residues. The germline V and J ends were trimmed by 5 bases and 3 bases, with 11 bases remaining between them. The germline V gene has CDR1 MDHEN and CDR2 SYDVKM. The CDR3 here is CASSPEDVKNIQYF. DNA of the CDR3: TGTGCCAGCAGTCCCGAGGATGTCAAAAACATTCAGTACTTC.

The chain carries TRBV24-1 and TRBJ1-1; unclear D gene. CDR1 is KGHDR and CDR2 is SFDVKD in the germline V gene. The length of the CDR3 is 12 residues. The V gene lost 0 bases and the J gene lost 7 bases, with 5 bases spanning the gap. CDR3 sequence: CATSDLYGEAFF. CDR3 DNA: TGTGCCACCAGTGATTTGTACGGTGAAGCTTTCTTT.

This clone has just one count. The rearrangement links TRBV27 to TRBJ1-1; 8 positions match TRBD1. Trimming cost V 5 bases and J 0 bases; bases outside gene matches: 8. Germline V gene lookup returns CDR1 MNHEY and CDR2 SMNVEV (reference sequence). CDR3 length: 16 residues. The DNA for the CDR3 is TGTGCCAGCAGTCTGGCGACAGGGGCAATGAACACTGAAGCTTTCTTT. It specifies CASSLATGAMNTEAFF.

This clone showed up just a few times. The chain's CDR3 is CASSPGWTGELFF. CDR3 DNA: TGTGCCAGTAGTCCAGGGTGGACCGGGGAGCTGTTTTTT. The chain is built from TRBV19 and TRBJ2-2; tentatively, D is TRBD1 (5 bases). Germline V gene sequence: CDR1 LNHDA, CDR2 SQIVND (reference sequence). The V and J ends lost 5 bases and 5 bases respectively, with 9 bases between them. This CDR3 comprises 13 residues.

J is TRBJ2-7 and V is TRBV24-1; unclear D gene. V was shortened by 1 base and J by 5 bases, with 8 bases between the two germline ends. Germline V gene sequence: CDR1 KGHDR, CDR2 SFDVKD. The CDR3 is 13 residues long. The CDR3 sequence is CATSDLATDEQYF. CDR3 bases: TGTGCCACCAGTGATTTAGCAACTGACGAGCAGTACTTC.